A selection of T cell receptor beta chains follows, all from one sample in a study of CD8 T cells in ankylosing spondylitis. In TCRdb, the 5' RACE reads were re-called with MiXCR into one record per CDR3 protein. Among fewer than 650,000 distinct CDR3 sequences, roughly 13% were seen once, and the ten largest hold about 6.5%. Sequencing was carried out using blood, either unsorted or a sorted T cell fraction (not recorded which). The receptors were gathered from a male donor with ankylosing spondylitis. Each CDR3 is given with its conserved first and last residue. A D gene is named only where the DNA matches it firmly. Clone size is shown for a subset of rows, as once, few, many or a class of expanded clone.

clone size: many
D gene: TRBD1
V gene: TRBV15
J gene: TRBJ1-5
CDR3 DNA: TGTGCCACTGAAGTTGGGACAGGGGGCAATCAGCCCCAGCATTTT
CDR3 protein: CATEVGTGGNQPQHF

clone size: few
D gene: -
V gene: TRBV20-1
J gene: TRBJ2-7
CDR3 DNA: TGCAGTTCCGAGGGACGGGCCCGCGAGCAGTACTTC
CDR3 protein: CSSEGRAREQYF

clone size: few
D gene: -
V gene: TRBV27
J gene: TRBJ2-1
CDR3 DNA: TGTGCCAGCAGTACGGTCATGGGCTCCTACAATGAGCAGTTCTTC
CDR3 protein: CASSTVMGSYNEQFF

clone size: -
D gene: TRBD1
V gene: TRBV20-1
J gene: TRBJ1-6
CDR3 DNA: TGCAGTGCTAGTAGTGGACAGGGGGTTTCACCCCTCCACTTT
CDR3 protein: CSASSGQGVSPLHF

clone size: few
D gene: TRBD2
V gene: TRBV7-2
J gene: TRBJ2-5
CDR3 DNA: TGTGCCAGCAGCTTAGAGCGGGAGTGGGGCGAGACCCAGTACTTC
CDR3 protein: CASSLEREWGETQYF

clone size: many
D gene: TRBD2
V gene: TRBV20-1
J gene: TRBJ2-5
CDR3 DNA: TGCAGTGCTCCGCCCCCACTAGCGGAAATTCAAGAGACCCAGTACTTC
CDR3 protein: CSAPPPLAEIQETQYF

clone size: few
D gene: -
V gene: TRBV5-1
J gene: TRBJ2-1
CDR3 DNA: TGCGCCAGCAGCTTGGAGTTGGATACCAATGAGCAGTTCTTC
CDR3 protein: CASSLELDTNEQFF

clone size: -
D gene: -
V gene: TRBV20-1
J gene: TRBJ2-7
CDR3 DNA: TGCAGTGCTAGAGGGTTCGGCGGGTTGCCCGCGGGCGAGCAGTACTTC
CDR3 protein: CSARGFGGLPAGEQYF

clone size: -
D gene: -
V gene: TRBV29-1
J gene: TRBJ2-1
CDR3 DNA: TGCAGCGTTGAAGAAGGAGTTGCTGAGCAGTTCTTC
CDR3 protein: CSVEEGVAEQFF

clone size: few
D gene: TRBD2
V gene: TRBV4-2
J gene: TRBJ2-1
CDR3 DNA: TGTGCCAGCAGTCCCTCGTACGAGCGGGATTGGGACAATGAGCAGTTCTTC
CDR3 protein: CASSPSYERDWDNEQFF

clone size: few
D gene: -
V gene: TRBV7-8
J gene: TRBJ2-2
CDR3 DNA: TGTGCCAGCAGCCATCGGGGGACACCCGGGGAGCTGTTTTTT
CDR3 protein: CASSHRGTPGELFF

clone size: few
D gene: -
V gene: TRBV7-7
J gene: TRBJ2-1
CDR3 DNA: TGTGCCAGCAGCTTAGGTTCGGGTGACAATGAGCAGTTCTTC
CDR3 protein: CASSLGSGDNEQFF

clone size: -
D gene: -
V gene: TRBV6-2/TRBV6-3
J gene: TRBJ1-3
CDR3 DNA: TGTGCCAGCAGTGACCGGGAGTCTGGAAACACCATATATTTT
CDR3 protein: CASSDRESGNTIYF